A single sample is the source of the 4 T cell receptor beta chains below, sequenced in a study of blood T cell repertoires in COVID-19 (dated by TCRdb to the early 2020s). The library relied on the immunoSEQ multiplex PCR assay. What TCRdb holds here is the immuneACCESS table cut down to in-frame rearrangements. Part of the clones is not present; checked against another copy, under half of the missing clones reflect an unresolved V gene, and the others are unexplained. The sample yields over 200,000 clones; 80% to 95% were counted once. 2% to 3% of the sample is held by the ten biggest clonotypes. Sequences were obtained from peripheral blood. Source of these receptors: a person between 18 and 30 years old with COVID-19, enrolled during active disease.

The chain has TRBV27 and TRBJ2-2, with D possibly matching TRBD1 (6 bases). This CDR3 has 16 residues. Trimming pared 0 bases from V and 1 base from J, leaving 9 bases between. The germline V gene has CDR1 MNHEY and CDR2 SMNVEV (reference sequence). This chain's CDR3 is CASSLSLQGNTGELFF. The CDR3 nucleotides are TGTGCCAGCAGTTTATCGTTACAGGGGAACACCGGGGAGCTGTTTTTT.

The rearrangement joins TRBV3-1 (or the pseudogene TRBV3-2) to TRBJ2-2; TRBD2 agrees at 8 bases. The CDR3 spans 17 residues. Germline lookup yields CDR1 LGHDT and CDR2 YNNKEL (reference sequence). V shed 1 base, J shed 6 bases, and the junction held 10 bases outside the gene matches. CDR3 residues: CASSQGGVGTRPGELFF. The CDR3 nucleotides read TGTGCCAGCAGCCAAGGTGGTGTGGGGACTAGACCCGGGGAGCTGTTTTTT.

The V and J genes are TRBV2 and TRBJ2-5; 7 bases are shared with TRBD2. With 7 bases clipped from V and 7 bases from J, the junction kept 9 bases outside the gene matches. This CDR3 is built from 13 residues. Germline CDR1 and CDR2: SNHLY and FYNNEI. The CDR3 loop reads CASNEGGPGTQYF. As DNA, the CDR3 is TGTGCCAGCAATGAGGGAGGGCCAGGGACCCAGTACTTC.

The V call is TRBV19, the J call TRBJ1-1; the D is unclear. V was pared by 10 bases and J by 6 bases, with 15 bases between. This CDR3 is built from 12 residues. Germline V gives CDR1 LNHDA, CDR2 SQIVND (reference sequence). CDR3 coding DNA: TGTGCCACCCGAACGGGGAAGTCTGAAGCTTTCTTT. Amino acids: CATRTGKSEAFF.